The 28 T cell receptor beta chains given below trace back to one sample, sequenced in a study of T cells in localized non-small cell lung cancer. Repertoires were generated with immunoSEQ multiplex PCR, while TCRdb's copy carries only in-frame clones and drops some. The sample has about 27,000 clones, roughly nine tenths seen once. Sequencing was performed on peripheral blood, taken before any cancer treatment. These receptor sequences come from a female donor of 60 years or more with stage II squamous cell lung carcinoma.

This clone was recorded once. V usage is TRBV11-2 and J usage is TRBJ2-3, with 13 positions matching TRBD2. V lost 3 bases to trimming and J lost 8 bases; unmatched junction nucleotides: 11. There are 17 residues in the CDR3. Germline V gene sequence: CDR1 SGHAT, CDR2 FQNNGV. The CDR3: CASSFTGLAGDRSTQYF. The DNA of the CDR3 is TGTGCCAGCAGCTTTACCGGACTAGCGGGAGATCGATCTACGCAGTATTTT. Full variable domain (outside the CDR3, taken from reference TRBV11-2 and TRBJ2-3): EAGVAQSPRYKIIEKRQSVAFWCNPISGHATLYWYQQILGQGPKLLIQFQNNGVVDDSQLPKDRFSAERLKGVDSTLKIQPAKLEDSAVYLCASSFTGLAGDRSTQYFGPGTRLTVL.

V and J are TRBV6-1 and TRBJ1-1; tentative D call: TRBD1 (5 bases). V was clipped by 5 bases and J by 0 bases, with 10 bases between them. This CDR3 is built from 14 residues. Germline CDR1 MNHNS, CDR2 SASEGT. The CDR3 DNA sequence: TGTGCCAGCAGTAGAGGGGCCTTGAACACTGAAGCTTTCTTT. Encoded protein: CASSRGALNTEAFF.

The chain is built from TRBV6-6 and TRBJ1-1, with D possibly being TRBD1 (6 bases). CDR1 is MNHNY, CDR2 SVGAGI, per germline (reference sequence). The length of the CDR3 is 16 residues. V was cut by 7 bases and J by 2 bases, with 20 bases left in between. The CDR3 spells CASTRGLGGGNTEAFF. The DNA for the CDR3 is TGTGCCAGCACCAGGGGACTTGGGGGGGGAAACACTGAAGCTTTCTTT.

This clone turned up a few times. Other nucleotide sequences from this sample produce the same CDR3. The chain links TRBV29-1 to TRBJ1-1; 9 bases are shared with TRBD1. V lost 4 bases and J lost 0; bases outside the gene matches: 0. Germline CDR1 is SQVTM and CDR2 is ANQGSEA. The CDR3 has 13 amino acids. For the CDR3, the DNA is TGCAGCGTTGGGGACAGGGTGAACACTGAAGCTTTCTTT. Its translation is CSVGDRVNTEAFF.

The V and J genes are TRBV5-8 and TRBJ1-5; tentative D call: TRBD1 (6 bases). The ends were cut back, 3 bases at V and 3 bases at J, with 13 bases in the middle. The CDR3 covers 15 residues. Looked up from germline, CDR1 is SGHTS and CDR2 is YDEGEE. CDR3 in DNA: TGTGCCAGCAGCTCCGGGGGCCCTTCCAATCAGCCCCAGCATTTT. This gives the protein CASSSGGPSNQPQHF. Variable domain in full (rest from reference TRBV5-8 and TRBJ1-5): EAGVTQSPTHLIKTRGQQATLRCSPISGHTSVYWYQQALGLGLQFLLWYDEGEERNRGNFPPRFSGRQFPNYSSELNVNALELEDSALYLCASSSGGPSNQPQHFGDGTRLSIL.

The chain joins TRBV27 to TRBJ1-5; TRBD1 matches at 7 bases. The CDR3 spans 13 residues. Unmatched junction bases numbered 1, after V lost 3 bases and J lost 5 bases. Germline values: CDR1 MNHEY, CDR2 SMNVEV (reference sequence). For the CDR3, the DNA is TGTGCCAGCAGTTTTGACAGGGATCAGCCCCAGCATTTT. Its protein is CASSFDRDQPQHF.

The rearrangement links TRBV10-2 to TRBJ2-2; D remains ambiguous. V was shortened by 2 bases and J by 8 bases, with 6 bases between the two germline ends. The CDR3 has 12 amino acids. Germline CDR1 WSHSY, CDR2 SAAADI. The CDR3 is CASSEKSGELFF. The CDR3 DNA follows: TGCGCCAGCAGTGAGAAATCTGGGGAGCTGTTTTTT.

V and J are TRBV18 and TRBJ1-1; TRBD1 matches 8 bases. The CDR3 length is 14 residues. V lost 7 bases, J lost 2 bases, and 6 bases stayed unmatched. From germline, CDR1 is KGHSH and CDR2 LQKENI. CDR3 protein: CASFTPGGNTEAFF. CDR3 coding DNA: TGTGCCAGCTTTACACCAGGGGGCAACACTGAAGCTTTCTTT. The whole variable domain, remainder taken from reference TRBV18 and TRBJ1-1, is NAGVMQNPRHLVRRRGQEARLRCSPMKGHSHVYWYRQLPEEGLKFMVYLQKENIIDESGMPKERFSAEFPKEGPSILRIQQVVRGDSAAYFCASFTPGGNTEAFFGQGTRLTVV.

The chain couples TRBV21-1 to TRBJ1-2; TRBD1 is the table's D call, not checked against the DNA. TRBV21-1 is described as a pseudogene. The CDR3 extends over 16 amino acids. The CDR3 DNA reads TGTGCCAGCAACATCCGCGGGACAGGGGAAATGTCTGGCTACACCTTC. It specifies CASNIRGTGEMSGYTF.

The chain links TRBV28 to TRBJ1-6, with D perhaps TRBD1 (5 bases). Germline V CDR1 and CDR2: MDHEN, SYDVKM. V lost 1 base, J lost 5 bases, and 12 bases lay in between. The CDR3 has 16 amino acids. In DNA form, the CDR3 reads TGTGCCAGCAGTTTATATAGTCAGGGAGATAATTCACCCCTCCACTTT. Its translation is CASSLYSQGDNSPLHF.

The DNA of the CDR3 is TGTGCCAGCAGCTTAGGTCCGGCGGGAGAAGGTGAGACCCAGTACTTC. The encoded protein is CASSLGPAGEGETQYF. J is TRBJ2-5 and V is TRBV7-2, with 7 bases aligning to TRBD2. The CDR3 is made up of 16 amino acids. The germline CDR1 and CDR2 sequences are SGHTA and FQGNSA. The ends lost 1 base at V and 5 bases at J; junction bases unmatched: 10.

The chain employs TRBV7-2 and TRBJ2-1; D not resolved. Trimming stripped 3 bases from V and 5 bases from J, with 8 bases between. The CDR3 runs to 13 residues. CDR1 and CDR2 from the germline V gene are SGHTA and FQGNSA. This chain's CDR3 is CASSFYLDNEQFF. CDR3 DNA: TGTGCCAGCAGCTTCTACTTAGACAATGAGCAGTTCTTC.

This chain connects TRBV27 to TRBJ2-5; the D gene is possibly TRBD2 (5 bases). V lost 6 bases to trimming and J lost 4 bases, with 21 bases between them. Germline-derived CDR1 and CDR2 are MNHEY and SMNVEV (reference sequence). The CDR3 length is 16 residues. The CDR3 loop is CASSPPWAEERETQYF. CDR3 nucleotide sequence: TGTGCCAGCAGCCCTCCCTGGGCGGAGGAAAGAGAGACCCAGTACTTC.

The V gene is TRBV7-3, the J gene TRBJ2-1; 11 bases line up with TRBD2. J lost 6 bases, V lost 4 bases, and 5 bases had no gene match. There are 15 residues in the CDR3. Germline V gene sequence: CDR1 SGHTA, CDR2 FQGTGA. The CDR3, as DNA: TGTGCCAGCAGCTCCCTAGCGGGGGGCACCAATGAGCAGTTCTTC. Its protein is CASSSLAGGTNEQFF.

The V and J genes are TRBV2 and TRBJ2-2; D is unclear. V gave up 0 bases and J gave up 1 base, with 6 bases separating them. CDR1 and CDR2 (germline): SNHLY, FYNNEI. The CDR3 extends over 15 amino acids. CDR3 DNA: TGTGCCAGCAGTGAAGCGCTTAAGAACACCGGGGAGCTGTTTTTT. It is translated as CASSEALKNTGELFF.

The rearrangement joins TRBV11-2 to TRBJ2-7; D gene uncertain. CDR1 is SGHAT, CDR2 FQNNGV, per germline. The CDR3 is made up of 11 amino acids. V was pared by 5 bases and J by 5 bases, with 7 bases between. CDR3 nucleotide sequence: TGTGCCAGCAGCCCTTCGGACGAGCAGTACTTC. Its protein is CASSPSDEQYF.

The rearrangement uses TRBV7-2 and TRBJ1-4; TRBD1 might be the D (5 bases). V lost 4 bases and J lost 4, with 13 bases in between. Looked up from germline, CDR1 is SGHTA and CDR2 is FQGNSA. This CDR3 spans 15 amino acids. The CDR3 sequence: CASSSRQYLNEKLFF. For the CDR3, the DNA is TGTGCCAGCAGCTCCAGACAGTACCTTAATGAAAAACTGTTTTTT.

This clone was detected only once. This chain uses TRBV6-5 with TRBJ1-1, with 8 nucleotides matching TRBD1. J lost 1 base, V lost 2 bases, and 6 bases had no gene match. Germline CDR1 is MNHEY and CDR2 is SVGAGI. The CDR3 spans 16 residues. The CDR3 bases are TGTGCCAGCAGTTACGCCGGACAGGGCAGGAACACTGAAGCTTTCTTT. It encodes CASSYAGQGRNTEAFF.

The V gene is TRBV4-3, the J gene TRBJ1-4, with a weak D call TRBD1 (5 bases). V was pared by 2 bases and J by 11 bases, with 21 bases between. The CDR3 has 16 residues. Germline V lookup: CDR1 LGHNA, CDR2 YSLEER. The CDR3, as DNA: TGCGCCAGCAGCCAACGCCTACAATCAGGGACGGGTAAACTGTTTTTT. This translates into CASSQRLQSGTGKLFF.

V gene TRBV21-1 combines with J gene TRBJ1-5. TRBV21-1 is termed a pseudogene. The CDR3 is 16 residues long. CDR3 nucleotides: TGTGCCAGCAGCAAGGGGGGGACCCCGGGCAATCAGCCCCAGCATTTT. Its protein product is CASSKGGTPGNQPQHF.

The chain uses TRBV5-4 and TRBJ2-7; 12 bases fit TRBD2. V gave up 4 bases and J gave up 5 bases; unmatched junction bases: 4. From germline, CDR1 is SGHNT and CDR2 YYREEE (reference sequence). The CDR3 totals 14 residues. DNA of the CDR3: TGTGCCAGCAGCCTGACTAGCGGGAGTGACGAGCAGTACTTC. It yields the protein CASSLTSGSDEQYF.

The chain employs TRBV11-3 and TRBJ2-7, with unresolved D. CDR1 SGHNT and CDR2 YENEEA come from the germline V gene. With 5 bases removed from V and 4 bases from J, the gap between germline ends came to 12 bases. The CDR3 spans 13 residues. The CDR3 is CASSRGPQYEQYF. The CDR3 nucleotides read TGTGCCAGCAGCCGTGGTCCTCAGTACGAGCAGTACTTC. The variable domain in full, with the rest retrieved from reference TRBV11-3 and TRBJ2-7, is EAGVVQSPRYKIIEKKQPVAFWCNPISGHNTLYWYLQNLGQGPELLIRYENEEAVDDSQLPKDRFSAERLKGVDSTLKIQPAELGDSAVYLCASSRGPQYEQYFGPGTRLTVT.

In nucleotides, the CDR3 is TGTGCCTGGAGTGTACTCCCCTCCAAACAGGGGGAAAACTATGGCTACACCTTC. It encodes CAWSVLPSKQGENYGYTF. The gene calls are TRBV30 and TRBJ1-2; TRBD1 aligns across 8 bases. This CDR3 comprises 18 residues. Germline assignment: CDR1 GTSNPN and CDR2 SVGIG (reference sequence). V was pared by 0 bases and J by 2 bases, with 14 bases of the junction left unmatched. Filled out from reference TRBV30 and TRBJ1-2, the complete variable domain reads SQTIHQWPATLVQPVGSPLSLECTVEGTSNPNLYWYRQAAGRGLQLLFYSVGIGQISSEVPQNLSASRPQDRQFILSSKKLLLSDSGFYLCAWSVLPSKQGENYGYTFGSGTRLTVV.

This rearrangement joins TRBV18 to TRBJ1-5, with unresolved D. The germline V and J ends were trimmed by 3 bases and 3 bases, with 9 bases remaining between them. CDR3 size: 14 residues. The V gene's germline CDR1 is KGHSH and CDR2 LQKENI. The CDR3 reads CASSPKRANQPQHF. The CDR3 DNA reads TGTGCCAGCTCACCTAAAAGGGCCAATCAGCCCCAGCATTTT.

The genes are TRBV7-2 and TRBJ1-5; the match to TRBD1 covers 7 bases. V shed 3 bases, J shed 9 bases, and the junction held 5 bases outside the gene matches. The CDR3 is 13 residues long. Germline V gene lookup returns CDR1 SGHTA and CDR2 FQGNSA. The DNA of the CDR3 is TGTGCCAGCAGCTTGGGACAGTTCGGGCCCCAGCATTTT. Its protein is CASSLGQFGPQHF.

The CDR3 reads CASSSQGGSYEQYF. The CDR3 DNA reads as TGTGCCAGCAGCTCGCAGGGGGGAAGCTACGAGCAGTACTTC. The chain is built from TRBV7-9 and TRBJ2-7; the D gene is possibly TRBD1 (7 bases). CDR3 length: 14 amino acids. V was cut by 4 bases and J by 3 bases, with 13 bases left in between. Germline CDR1 SEHNR, CDR2 FQNEAQ (reference sequence). The full variable domain, in which reference TRBV7-9 and TRBJ2-7 provide the parts outside the CDR3, is DTGVSQNPRHKITKRGQNVTFRCDPISEHNRLYWYRQTLGQGPEFLTYFQNEAQLEKSRLLSDRFSAERPKGSFSTLEIQRTEQGDSAMYLCASSSQGGSYEQYFGPGTRLTVT.

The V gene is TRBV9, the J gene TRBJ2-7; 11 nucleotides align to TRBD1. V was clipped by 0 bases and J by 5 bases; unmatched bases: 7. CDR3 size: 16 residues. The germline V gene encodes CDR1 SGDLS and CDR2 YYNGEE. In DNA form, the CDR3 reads TGTGCCAGCAGCGTAGGGCCGGGACAGGGGGTCGACGAGCAGTACTTC. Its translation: CASSVGPGQGVDEQYF.

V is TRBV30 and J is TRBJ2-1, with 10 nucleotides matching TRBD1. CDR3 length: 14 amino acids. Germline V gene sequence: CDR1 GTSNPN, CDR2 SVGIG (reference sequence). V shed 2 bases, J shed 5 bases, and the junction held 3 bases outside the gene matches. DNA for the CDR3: TGTGCCTGGAGTAGACAGGGGGCAGACAATGAGCAGTTCTTC. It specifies CAWSRQGADNEQFF.